The following is a T cell receptor beta chain sequence with its context. CDR1 is SEHNR and CDR2 is FQNEAQ in the germline V gene (reference sequence). The V gene lost 4 bases and the J gene lost 0 bases, with 13 bases spanning the gap. The CDR3 spans 17 residues. These data belong to a study of blood T cell repertoires in COVID-19. As for the study in general: T cells, B-cell-depleted T cells, or PBMCs supplied cDNA or gDNA.

Source study methods: Using reference gene primer amplification, nucleated cell counts were estimated. Profiled with immunoSEQ multiplex PCR; TCRdb holds only in-frame clones, not every one. V and J calls and clone size come straight from that table; D and trimming were deduced from the DNA. This sample has about 220,000 clones, with 65% to 90% found just once. This receptor was identified in a human donor in a cohort sampled during active COVID-19. Material for sequencing was peripheral blood. V usage is TRBV7-9 and J usage is TRBJ1-6, with D tentatively TRBD1 (5 bases). In DNA form, the CDR3 reads TGTGCCAGCAGCTCCCCGACAGCCAGCTCCTATAATTCACCCCTCCACTTT. Translated, it gives CASSSPTASSYNSPLHF.